A selection of T cell receptor beta chains follows, all from one sample in a study of blood T cells in healthy people across ages. TCRdb redid the calling of the 5' RACE reads with MiXCR, one entry per CDR3 protein. The sample lists 780,000 or so distinct CDR3 sequences, approximately 53% occurring once. Sequenced material: blood. The source of these receptors is a man aged 40-49 years in good health. Both conserved end residues are part of each CDR3. The D gene is left open where the match is weak. A clone size is listed for some rows: how often the clone was seen (once, few, many), or a class if it is expanded.

cdr3_aa	cdr3_nt	d_call	clone_size	v_call	j_call
CATHAGTSSTDTQYF	TGTGCCACCCACGCGGGGACGTCTAGCACAGATACGCAGTATTTT	.	.	TRBV5-8	TRBJ2-3
CASSYSDRGRDQPQHF	TGTGCCAGCAGTTACTCGGACAGGGGGAGGGATCAGCCCCAGCATTTT	TRBD1	once	TRBV6-6	TRBJ1-5
CASSLGPPVGYEQYF	TGTGCCAGCAGTTTAGGGCCACCAGTCGGCTACGAGCAGTACTTC	.	.	TRBV27	TRBJ2-7
CASSPEQILADTQYF	TGTGCCAGCTCACCAGAACAGATTCTTGCAGATACGCAGTATTTT	.	once	TRBV18	TRBJ2-3
CSARTERGLDTQYF	TGCAGTGCTAGGACTGAGAGGGGGTTAGATACGCAGTATTTT	.	.	TRBV20-1	TRBJ2-3
CASSPYGGGEGTDTQYF	TGCGCCAGCAGCCCCTATGGGGGCGGCGAAGGCACAGATACGCAGTATTTT	.	.	TRBV4-3	TRBJ2-3
CATASETGYEQYF	TGTGCCACAGCCTCGGAGACGGGCTACGAGCAGTACTTC	.	.	TRBV10-3	TRBJ2-7
CASSSKKGTGQETQYF	TGTGCCAGCTCATCAAAGAAGGGGACAGGACAAGAGACCCAGTACTTC	TRBD1	.	TRBV18	TRBJ2-5
CASQQLSNQPQHF	TGTGCCAGCCAACAGCTCAGCAATCAGCCCCAGCATTTT	.	.	TRBV12-3/TRBV12-4	TRBJ1-5
CASSLLKASTDTQYF	TGTGCCAGCAGTTTACTCAAGGCTAGCACAGATACGCAGTATTTT	.	once	TRBV12-3/TRBV12-4	TRBJ2-3
CASSLGHIRDTEAFF	TGCGCCAGCAGCTTGGGGCATATACGGGACACTGAAGCTTTCTTT	.	.	TRBV5-1	TRBJ1-1
CSVEPSGRGNEQFF	TGCAGCGTTGAGCCTAGCGGGAGGGGCAATGAGCAGTTCTTC	TRBD2	few	TRBV29-1	TRBJ2-1
CSAAGGFRPEAFF	TGCAGTGCCGCCGGCGGATTTAGGCCTGAAGCTTTCTTT	.	few	TRBV20-1	TRBJ1-1
CASSKEYRQGTEAFF	TGTGCCAGCAGCAAAGAATACCGTCAGGGAACTGAAGCTTTCTTT	.	once	TRBV4-2	TRBJ1-1